These 5 T cell receptor beta chains came from one sample sequenced in a study of T cells in Graves' hyperthyroidism and ophthalmopathy (dated by TCRdb to between 2018 and 2020). Libraries were made using multiplex PCR. Sequenced on an Illumina HiSeq 2000. The TCR beta CDR3 regions were amplified from RNA transcripts. The first round of RT-PCR for the TCR CDR3 was performed with the HTBI primer set and the Qiagen OneStep RT-PCR kit. TCRdb reworked the public reads: Q25 trimming with fastp, MiXCR clone assembly, productive beta chains retained. When rows share a CDR3 protein, they turn into one entry using the most common DNA and genes. The sample data list around 60,000 distinct CDR3 sequences, and 49% of these were observed just once. The ten largest clones add up to 12% of the sample. The sequencing sample was made of blood. These receptors all come from a woman in her 30s with Graves' ophthalmopathy.

In the case of this clonotype: The CDR3 does not close with the conserved phenylalanine or tryptophan, likely indicating a read error. V is TRBV20-1 and J is TRBJ2-5; 7 positions agree with TRBD2. The CDR3 has 14 residues. The germline V gene has CDR1 DFQATT and CDR2 SNEGSKA (reference sequence). CDR3: CSARDSSGQGTQYC. The CDR3 DNA follows: TGCAGTGCTAGAGATTCTAGCGGACAAGGGACCCAGTACTGC.

On this clonotype: A much larger clone sits a single nucleotide away, making a read error possible. The chain is built from TRBV28 and TRBJ2-7; tentatively, D is TRBD2 (6 bases). The germline CDR1 and CDR2 sequences are MDHEN and SYDVKM. This CDR3 has 15 amino acids. CDR3 loop: CASGQTSTGTYEKYF. The CDR3 DNA is TGTGCCAGCGGCCAAACTAGCACGGGAACATACGAGAAGTACTTC.

The rearrangement links TRBV15 to TRBJ2-2; D is possibly TRBD2 (5 bases). V lost 8 bases to trimming and J lost 4 bases, with 14 bases between them. CDR1 is LNHNV, CDR2 YYDKDF, per germline (reference sequence). This CDR3 is built from 14 residues. The DNA for the CDR3 is TGTGCCACCTCACTAGTCCGTGGCACCGGGGAGCTGTTTTTT. Translating gives CATSLVRGTGELFF.

The rearrangement uses TRBV20-1 and TRBJ2-5; D may be TRBD1 (6 bases). Trimming took off 6 bases at V and 5 bases at J, with 28 bases between the two ends. The germline CDR1 and CDR2 sequences are DFQATT and SNEGSKA (reference sequence). The CDR3 totals 17 residues. As DNA, the CDR3 is TGCAGTGCCAGTAGTCTCCGCTTCCGGGACAATAGGGAGACCCAGTACTTC. This sequence encodes CSASSLRFRDNRETQYF.

This chain connects TRBV5-6 to TRBJ2-3; TRBD1 might be the D (6 bases). Trimming cost V 0 bases and J 0 bases, with 8 bases left between them. The CDR3 consists of 15 residues. CDR1 and CDR2 (germline): SGHDT, YYEEEE. CDR3 sequence (DNA): TGTGCCAGCAGCTTGGTGACAGGAAGCACAGATACGCAGTATTTT. It specifies CASSLVTGSTDTQYF.